These 2 T cell receptor beta chains share one sample of origin, sequenced in a study of T cells in localized non-small cell lung cancer. Only in-frame clones appear in the TCRdb table, and some are missing; sequencing was by immunoSEQ multiplex PCR. This sample has under 40,000 clones, with under 85% found just once. Sequenced material: peripheral blood, taken before any cancer treatment. These receptors all come from a male donor at least 60 years old with stage II squamous cell lung carcinoma.

Details on this clone: This specimen includes other DNA sequences encoding the same CDR3. The chain has TRBV28 and TRBJ2-7; D call uncertain. Germline values: CDR1 MDHEN, CDR2 SYDVKM. The CDR3 consists of 14 residues. Trimming cost V 5 bases and J 2 bases, with 13 bases left between them. The CDR3, as DNA: TGTGCCAGCAGTCATCGGTCCTCAACCTACGAGCAGTACTTC. Its translation is CASSHRSSTYEQYF.

The chain is built from TRBV2 and TRBJ2-1; D might be TRBD2 (5 bases). V was clipped by 5 bases and J by 5 bases, with 10 bases between them. The CDR3 runs 13 residues. Looked up from germline, CDR1 is SNHLY and CDR2 is FYNNEI. CDR3 loop: CASSSGNHNEQFF. As DNA, the CDR3 is TGTGCCAGCAGTTCCGGGAACCACAATGAGCAGTTCTTC.